The text below deals with one TCR beta chain. Antigen specificity is unknown. The CDR3 contains 18 residues. V lost 0 bases to trimming and J lost 2 bases; unmatched junction nucleotides: 4. Germline-derived CDR1 and CDR2 are LGHDT and YNNKEL (reference sequence). This sample stems from a study of CD4+ T cells in melanoma. Sequencing used immunoSEQ multiplex PCR; TCRdb keeps in-frame clones, though not all of them. The table lists roughly 4,800 clones, roughly 60% of them singletons. Whole-study findings and limits: A reported correlation linked neoantigen-specific CD4+ T cells to CD8+, macrophage and B cell function. In melanoma, neoantigen-specific CD4+ T cells reportedly differed in differentiation state.

The sequencing input was cells from a culture (not recorded whether cultured in vitro). V and J are TRBV3-1 (or the pseudogene TRBV3-2) and TRBJ2-2, with 12 nucleotides matching TRBD1. The source of this sequence is a human donor with melanoma. As DNA, the CDR3 is TGTGCCAGCAGCCAAGAGCGGGGACAGGGGGCAAACACCGGGGAGCTGTTTTTT. The encoded protein is CASSQERGQGANTGELFF.